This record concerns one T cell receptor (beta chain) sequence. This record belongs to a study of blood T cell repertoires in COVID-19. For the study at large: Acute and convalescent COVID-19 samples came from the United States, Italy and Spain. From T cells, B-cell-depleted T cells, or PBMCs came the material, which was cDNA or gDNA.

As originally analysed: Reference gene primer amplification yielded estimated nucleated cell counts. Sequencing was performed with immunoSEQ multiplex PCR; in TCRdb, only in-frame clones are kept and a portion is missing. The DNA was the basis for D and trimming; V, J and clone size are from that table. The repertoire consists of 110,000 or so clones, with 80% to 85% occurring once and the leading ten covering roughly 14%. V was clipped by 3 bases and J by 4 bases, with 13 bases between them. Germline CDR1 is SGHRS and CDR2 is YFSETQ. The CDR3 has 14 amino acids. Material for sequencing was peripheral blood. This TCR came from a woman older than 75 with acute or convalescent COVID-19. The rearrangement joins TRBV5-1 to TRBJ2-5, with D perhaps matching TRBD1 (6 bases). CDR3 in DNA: TGCGCCAGCAGCTCAGGGGCGACAGGAGAGACCCAGTACTTC. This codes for CASSSGATGETQYF.